This TCR beta chain was sequenced during a study of blood T cell repertoires in COVID-19. Study summary: T cells, B-cell-depleted T cells, or PBMCs provided the cDNA or gDNA that served as material.

This clone was seen only a few times. From germline, CDR1 is SGHTA and CDR2 FQGNSA. The V segment lost 6 bases and the J segment 6 bases; nucleotides outside the gene matches: 9. The CDR3 consists of 14 residues. Sequencing was performed with immunoSEQ multiplex PCR; in TCRdb, only in-frame clones are kept and a portion is missing. The repertoire holds some 260,000 clones, with more than 70% as singletons. Sequences were obtained from peripheral blood. This sequence originates from a woman aged 35 to 49 who had recovered from COVID-19. V and J are TRBV7-2 and TRBJ2-5, with 8 bases matching TRBD1. The CDR3 DNA is TGTGCCAGCAGAACCGGGACAGGCCTTCAGACCCAGTACTTC. Its protein product is CASRTGTGLQTQYF.